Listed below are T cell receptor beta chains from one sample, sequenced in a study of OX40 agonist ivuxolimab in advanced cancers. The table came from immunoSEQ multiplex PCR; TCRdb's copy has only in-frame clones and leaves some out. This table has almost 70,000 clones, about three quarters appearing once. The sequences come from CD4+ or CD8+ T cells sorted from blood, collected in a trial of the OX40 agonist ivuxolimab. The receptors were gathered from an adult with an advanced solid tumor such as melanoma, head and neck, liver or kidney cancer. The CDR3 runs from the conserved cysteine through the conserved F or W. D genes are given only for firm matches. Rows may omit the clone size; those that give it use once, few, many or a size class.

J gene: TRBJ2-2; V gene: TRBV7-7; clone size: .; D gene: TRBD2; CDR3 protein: CASSSSGAGTGELFF; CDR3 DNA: TGTGCCAGCAGCTCTAGCGGAGCTGGGACCGGGGAGCTGTTTTTT
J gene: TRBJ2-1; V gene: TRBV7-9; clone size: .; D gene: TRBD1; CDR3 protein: CASSSLTGSSYNEQFF; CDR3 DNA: TGTGCCAGCAGCTCCCTGACAGGGAGCTCCTACAATGAGCAGTTCTTC
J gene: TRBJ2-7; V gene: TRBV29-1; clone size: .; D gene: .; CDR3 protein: CSAVGPEDYEQYF; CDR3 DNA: TGCAGCGCCGTGGGGCCGGAAGACTACGAGCAGTACTTC
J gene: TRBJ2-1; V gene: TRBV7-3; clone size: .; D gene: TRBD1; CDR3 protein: CASSLLGQGSDEQFF; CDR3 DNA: TGTGCCAGCAGCTTACTAGGACAGGGGAGTGATGAGCAGTTCTTC
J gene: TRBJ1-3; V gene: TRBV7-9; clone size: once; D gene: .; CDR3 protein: CASSFPPGTSGNTIYF; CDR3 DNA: TGTGCCAGCAGCTTTCCTCCCGGGACATCTGGAAACACCATATATTTT
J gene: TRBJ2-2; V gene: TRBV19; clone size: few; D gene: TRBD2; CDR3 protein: CASSDTPLAGGPTGELFF; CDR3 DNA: TGTGCCAGTAGCGATACCCCCCTAGCGGGAGGGCCCACCGGGGAGCTGTTTTTT
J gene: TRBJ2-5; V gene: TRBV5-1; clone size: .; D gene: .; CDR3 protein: CASSALVNQETQYF; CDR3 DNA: TGCGCCAGCAGCGCACTAGTAAACCAAGAGACCCAGTACTTC
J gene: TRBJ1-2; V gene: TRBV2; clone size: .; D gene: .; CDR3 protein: CASGRVGGYTF; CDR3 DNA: TGTGCCAGCGGGCGGGTAGGTGGCTACACCTTC
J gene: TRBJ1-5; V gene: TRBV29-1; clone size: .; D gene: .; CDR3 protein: CSFSDSNQPQHF; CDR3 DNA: TGCAGCTTTAGTGATAGCAATCAGCCCCAGCATTTT
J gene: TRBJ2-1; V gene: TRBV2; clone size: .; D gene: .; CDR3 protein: CASSEARYNEQFF; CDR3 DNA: TGTGCCAGCAGTGAAGCGAGATACAATGAGCAGTTCTTC
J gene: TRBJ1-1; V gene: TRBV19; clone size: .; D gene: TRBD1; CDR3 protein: CASSLTGGTEAFF; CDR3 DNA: TGTGCCAGTAGTCTTACAGGGGGGACTGAAGCTTTCTTT
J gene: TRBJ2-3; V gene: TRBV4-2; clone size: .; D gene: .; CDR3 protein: CASSQLGGSLTDTQYF; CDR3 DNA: TGTGCCAGCAGCCAACTAGGGGGTAGCCTCACAGATACGCAGTATTTT
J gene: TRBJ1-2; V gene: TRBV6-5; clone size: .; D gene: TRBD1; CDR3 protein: CASSRGEGAKGYTF; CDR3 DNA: TGTGCCAGCAGCCGCGGGGAGGGGGCAAAGGGCTACACCTTC
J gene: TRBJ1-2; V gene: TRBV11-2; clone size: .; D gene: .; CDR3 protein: CASSSRTAHYGYTF; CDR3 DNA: TGTGCCAGCAGCTCAAGGACAGCACACTATGGCTACACCTTC
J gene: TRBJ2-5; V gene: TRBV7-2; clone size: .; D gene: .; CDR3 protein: CASSPGRAQETQYF; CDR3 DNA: TGTGCCAGCAGCCCTGGACGCGCACAAGAGACCCAGTACTTC
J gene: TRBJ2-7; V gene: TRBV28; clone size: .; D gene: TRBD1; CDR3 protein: CASSPGTGKHF; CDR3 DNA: TGTGCCAGCAGTCCGGGGACAGGAAAGCACTTC
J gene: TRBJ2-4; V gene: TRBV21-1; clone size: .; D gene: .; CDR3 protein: CASSRVRRISGGAKNIQYF; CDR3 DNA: TGTGCCAGCAGCAGAGTTAGGAGGATTAGCGGGGGTGCCAAAAACATTCAGTACTTC
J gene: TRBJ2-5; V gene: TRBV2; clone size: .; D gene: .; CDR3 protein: CASSELVNIQETQYF; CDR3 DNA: TGTGCCAGCAGTGAACTCGTAAATATCCAAGAGACCCAGTACTTC
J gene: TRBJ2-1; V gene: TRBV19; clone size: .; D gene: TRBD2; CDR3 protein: CASSITTSGSYNEQFF; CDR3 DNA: TGTGCCAGTAGTATAACCACAAGCGGGAGCTACAATGAGCAGTTCTTC
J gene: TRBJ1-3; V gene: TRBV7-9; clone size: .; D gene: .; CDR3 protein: CASSLGLPGNTIYF; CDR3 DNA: TGTGCCAGCAGCTTGGGACTTCCTGGAAACACCATATATTTT
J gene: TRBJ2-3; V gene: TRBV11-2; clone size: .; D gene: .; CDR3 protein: CASSPRGAGGTDTQYF; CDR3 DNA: TGTGCCAGCAGCCCAAGGGGGGCGGGTGGCACAGATACGCAGTATTTT
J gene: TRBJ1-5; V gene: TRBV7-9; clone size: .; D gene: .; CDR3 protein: CASSQGFNNQPQHF; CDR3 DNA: TGTGCCAGCAGCCAGGGATTTAACAATCAGCCCCAGCATTTT
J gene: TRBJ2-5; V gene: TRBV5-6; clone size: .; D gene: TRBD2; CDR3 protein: CASSLTSGRETQYF; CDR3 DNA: TGTGCCAGCAGCTTGACTAGCGGGAGGGAGACCCAGTACTTC
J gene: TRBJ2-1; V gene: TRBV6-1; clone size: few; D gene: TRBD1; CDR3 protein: CASNTRQGSGQFF; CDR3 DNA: TGTGCCAGCAATACGAGACAGGGGAGTGGGCAGTTCTTC
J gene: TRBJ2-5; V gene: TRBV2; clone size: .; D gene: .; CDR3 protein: CASTAYQETQYF; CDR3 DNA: TGTGCCAGCACGGCTTACCAAGAGACCCAGTACTTC
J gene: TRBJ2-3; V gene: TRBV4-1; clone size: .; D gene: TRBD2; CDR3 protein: CASSQAPGTSGRIGPSTDTQYF; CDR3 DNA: TGCGCCAGCAGCCAAGCCCCCGGGACTAGCGGGAGAATTGGTCCTAGCACAGATACGCAGTATTTT
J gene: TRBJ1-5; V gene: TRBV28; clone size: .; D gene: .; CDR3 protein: CASSLGQGQGPQHF; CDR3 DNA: TGTGCCAGCAGTTTAGGGCAGGGCCAAGGCCCCCAGCATTTT
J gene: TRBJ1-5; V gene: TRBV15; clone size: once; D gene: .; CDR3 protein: CATSRETGSGNQPQHF; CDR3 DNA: TGTGCCACCAGCAGAGAAACAGGGTCAGGGAATCAGCCCCAGCATTTT
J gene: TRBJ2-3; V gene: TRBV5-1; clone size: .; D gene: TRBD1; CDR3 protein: CASSIGQDTDTQYF; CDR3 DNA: TGCGCCAGCAGCATAGGACAGGACACAGATACGCAGTATTTT
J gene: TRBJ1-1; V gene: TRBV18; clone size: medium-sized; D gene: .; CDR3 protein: CASSPPGAQRGTEAFF; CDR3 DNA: TGTGCCAGCTCACCACCGGGTGCCCAGAGAGGCACTGAAGCTTTCTTT
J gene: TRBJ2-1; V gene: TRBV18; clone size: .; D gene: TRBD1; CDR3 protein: CASSLIQGAFSYNEQFF; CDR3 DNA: TGTGCCAGCTCACTTATACAGGGGGCATTTTCCTACAATGAGCAGTTCTTC
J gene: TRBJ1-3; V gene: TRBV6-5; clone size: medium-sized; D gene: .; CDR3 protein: CASSQHSGNTIYF; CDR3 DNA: TGTGCCAGCAGTCAGCACTCTGGAAACACCATATATTTT
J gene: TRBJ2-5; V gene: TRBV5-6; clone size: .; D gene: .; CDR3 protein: CASSSATLTLYQETQYF; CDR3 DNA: TGTGCCAGCAGCTCCGCCACTCTTACCCTGTACCAAGAGACCCAGTACTTC
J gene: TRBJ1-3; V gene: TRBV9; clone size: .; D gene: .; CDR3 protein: CASSVEGSGNTIYF; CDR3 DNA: TGTGCCAGCAGCGTAGAGGGCTCTGGAAACACCATATATTTT
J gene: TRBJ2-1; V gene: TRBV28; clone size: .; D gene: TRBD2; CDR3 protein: CASIASGHLGNEQFF; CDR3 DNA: TGTGCCAGCATCGCTAGCGGACACCTCGGCAATGAGCAGTTCTTC
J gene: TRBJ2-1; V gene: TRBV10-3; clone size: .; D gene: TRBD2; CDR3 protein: CATILAGGSNEQFF; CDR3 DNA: TGTGCCACCATACTAGCGGGGGGGAGCAATGAGCAGTTCTTC
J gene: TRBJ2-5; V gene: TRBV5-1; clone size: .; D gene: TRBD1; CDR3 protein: CASSGQGQGAETQYF; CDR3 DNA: TGCGCCAGCAGCGGGCAGGGACAGGGGGCAGAGACCCAGTACTTC
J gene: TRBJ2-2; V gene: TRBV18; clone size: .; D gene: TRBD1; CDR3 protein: CASSRPPGQANTGELFF; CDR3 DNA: TGTGCCAGCTCACGACCACCCGGACAGGCGAACACCGGGGAGCTGTTTTTT
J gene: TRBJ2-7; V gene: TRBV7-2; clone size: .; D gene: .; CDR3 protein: CASSSGRYTYEQYF; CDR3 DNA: TGTGCCAGCAGCTCGGGACGGTATACCTACGAGCAGTACTTC
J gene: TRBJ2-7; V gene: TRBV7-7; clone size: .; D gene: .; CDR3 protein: CASSATGSPLYEQYF; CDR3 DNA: TGTGCCAGCAGCGCTACTGGCTCACCACTCTACGAGCAGTACTTC